Listed below are T cell receptor beta chains from one sample, sequenced in a study of cytomegalovirus exposure and HLA in healthy donors. Libraries were prepared by immunoSEQ multiplex PCR; TCRdb keeps only in-frame clonotypes and omits some of them. Seen here are about 98,000 clones, under 80% observed once, and the top ten hold under 2%. Material: PBMCs. All receptors derive from a male donor in good health and CMV-seronegative. Both conserved end residues are part of each CDR3. D genes are given only for firm matches. Clone size is stated in some rows and not others, as once, few, many or a class when expanded.

>TRBD2|TRBJ2-1|TRBV5-1|.
TGCGCCAGCAAGATCTTAGCGGGGTCAAATGAGCAGTTCTTC
CASKILAGSNEQFF
>TRBD2|TRBJ2-7|TRBV28|.
TGTGCCAGCAGGCCCTATGCGGGAGTAATCTACGAGCAGTACTTC
CASRPYAGVIYEQYF
>.|TRBJ1-2|TRBV30|.
TGTGCCTGGGGAACAGGGCGGGAGGGCTACACCTTC
CAWGTGREGYTF
>.|TRBJ1-4|TRBV5-6|.
TGTGCCAGCATCGGACCGGGATTCGAAAAACTGTTTTTT
CASIGPGFEKLFF
>.|TRBJ2-1|TRBV19|.
TGTGCCAGTAGTTCGGGGCCCAGGGGAATGACCTACAATGAGCAGTTCTTC
CASSSGPRGMTYNEQFF
>.|TRBJ1-1|TRBV29-1|.
TGCAGCGTTGAAGATCTATATGATGAAGCTTTCTTT
CSVEDLYDEAFF
>.|TRBJ2-7|TRBV28|.
TGTGCCAGCAGTCGGTTGGTCGAGCAGTACTTC
CASSRLVEQYF
>.|TRBJ2-4|TRBV9|.
TGTGCCAGCAGCGTATCGGGGATTGGAGAGAACATTCAGTACTTC
CASSVSGIGENIQYF
>TRBD1|TRBJ1-2|TRBV27|.
TGTGCCAGCTCCTCGGGACAGGGGGTTCGTGTATGCGGCTACACCTTC
CASSSGQGVRVCGYTF
>TRBD1|TRBJ2-3|TRBV11-2|few
TGTGCCAGCAGCACCTACAGGGGGCTGGCAGATACGCAGTATTTT
CASSTYRGLADTQYF
>TRBD1|TRBJ2-5|TRBV25-1|.
TGTGCCAGCAGTGAACCGGACAGGGCGCAAGAGACCCAGTACTTC
CASSEPDRAQETQYF
>TRBD1|TRBJ1-4|TRBV28|.
TGTGCCAGCAGGAAACGGGACAGGGGGCTAGATGAAAAACTGTTTTTT
CASRKRDRGLDEKLFF
>.|TRBJ2-5|TRBV30|.
TGTGCCTGGTTGAGCCAGCCAGGGGAGCAGTACTTC
CAWLSQPGEQYF
>.|TRBJ1-1|TRBV27|.
TGTGCCAGCAGTTGGGGCGGGGGGAACACTGAAGCTTTCTTT
CASSWGGGNTEAFF
>.|TRBJ2-2|TRBV27|.
TGTGCCAGCAGTTTATCATCTTTCGTTACGAACACCGGGGAGCTGTTTTTT
CASSLSSFVTNTGELFF
>TRBD1|TRBJ2-3|TRBV27|.
TGTGCCAGCAGGGAACAGGGGCCCCCAGATACGCAGTATTTT
CASREQGPPDTQYF
>TRBD2|TRBJ2-7|TRBV7-3|.
TGTGCCAGCAGCTTAAGTGTCCGGGGGAAGAGCGGGACGTACGCCTCCTACGAGCAGTACTTC
CASSLSVRGKSGTYASYEQYF
>.|TRBJ1-5|TRBV6-1|.
TGTGCCAGCAGAAACAGGGGCAATCAGCCCCAGCATTTT
CASRNRGNQPQHF
>TRBD2|TRBJ2-3|TRBV5-1|.
TGCGCCAGCAGCTTGGGACTAGCGATCACAGATACGCAGTATTTT
CASSLGLAITDTQYF
>TRBD2|TRBJ2-2|TRBV27|.
TGTGCCAGCAGTTTTGGGACTAGCGGGAGAATGGCCGGGGAGCTGTTTTTT
CASSFGTSGRMAGELFF
>TRBD1|TRBJ2-1|TRBV19|.
TGTGCCAGTAGTCCACAGGGGAATGAGCAGTTCTTC
CASSPQGNEQFF
>.|TRBJ1-2|TRBV10-3|.
TGTGCCATCAGTGGAGACAGAAACTATGGCTACACCTTC
CAISGDRNYGYTF
>TRBD2|TRBJ2-3|TRBV4-1|.
TGCGCCAGCAGCCCGCGACTAGCGGGAGGGAACACAGATACGCAGTATTTT
CASSPRLAGGNTDTQYF
>TRBD2|TRBJ2-7|TRBV7-8|few
TGTGCCAGCAGCTTAGCGACTAGCGGGAGAAAAGGAAACGAGCAGTACTTC
CASSLATSGRKGNEQYF
>.|TRBJ1-1|TRBV5-4|.
TGTGCCAGCAGCATCGTGAACACTGAAGCTTTCTTT
CASSIVNTEAFF
>.|TRBJ2-5|TRBV10-3|.
TGTGCCATCAGTGAGTCGTGGAGGGAGCAGTACTTC
CAISESWREQYF
>.|TRBJ1-2|TRBV7-8|.
TGTGCCAGCAGCCCGGACAGCTATGGCTACACCTTC
CASSPDSYGYTF
>TRBD1|TRBJ2-7|TRBV5-1|.
TGCGCCAGCAGCTTGACGACAGGGACCACCTACGAGCAGTACTTC
CASSLTTGTTYEQYF
>TRBD1|TRBJ2-7|TRBV13|.
TGTGCCAGCAGCTTAGGGGGACAGACCTGGGGCGAGCAGTACTTC
CASSLGGQTWGEQYF
>TRBD1|TRBJ1-2|TRBV5-6|.
TGTGCCAGCAGCTTCGGGACAGAAAGCTATGGCTACACCTTC
CASSFGTESYGYTF
>.|TRBJ1-1|TRBV6-1|.
TGTGCCAGCATGAGGTACCTGAACACTGAAGCTTTCTTT
CASMRYLNTEAFF
>TRBD1|TRBJ2-1|TRBV27|.
TGTGCCAGCAGTTCGGGACAGGGGATCTATGAGCAGTTCTTC
CASSSGQGIYEQFF
>TRBD1|TRBJ2-7|TRBV9|.
TGTGCCAGCAGCGGCACAGGGGGACAGTACGAGCAGTACTTC
CASSGTGGQYEQYF
>TRBD1|TRBJ1-4|TRBV29-1|.
TGCAGCGTAACTTCACAGGGGAATAAGGGAAAACTGTTTTTT
CSVTSQGNKGKLFF
>.|TRBJ2-7|TRBV27|.
TGTGCCAGCAGTTTAGTTCGCGGCAGAGGGGGCGAGCAGTACTTC
CASSLVRGRGGEQYF
>TRBD1|TRBJ1-1|TRBV27|.
TGTGCCAGCAGTTCCACAGGGGGCCCCACTGAAGCTTTCTTT
CASSSTGGPTEAFF
>.|TRBJ1-2|TRBV21-1|.
TGTGCCAGCAGAACAGGGTGCGGCTACACCTTC
CASRTGCGYTF
>TRBD2|TRBJ2-7|TRBV6-1|.
TGTGCCAGCAGTGAAGGGACTAGCGGGACCCACGAGCAGTACTTC
CASSEGTSGTHEQYF
>.|TRBJ2-4|TRBV27|.
TGTGCCAGCAGTGGAGAGACAGGACAAAAAAACATTCAGTACTTC
CASSGETGQKNIQYF
>TRBD2|TRBJ2-1|TRBV5-1|.
TGCGCCAGCACCCCGGGACTAGCGGGAGGACTTTACAATGAGCAGTTCTTC
CASTPGLAGGLYNEQFF
>.|TRBJ1-1|TRBV27|.
TGTGCCAGCAGTTCTTACAGGGAGTCTGAAGCTTTCTTT
CASSSYRESEAFF
>.|TRBJ2-1|TRBV29-1|few
TGCAGCGTCTCCCCGCTAGCAAACGAGCAGTTCTTC
CSVSPLANEQFF
>.|TRBJ2-5|TRBV7-2|.
TGTGCCAGCAGCTTAGTGAAGGGAGGCCAACCCCAGTACTTC
CASSLVKGGQPQYF
>TRBD2|TRBJ2-7|TRBV5-4|few
TGTGCCAGCAGCTGGGGATTAGCGGGAGGCCGCTACGAGCAGTACTTC
CASSWGLAGGRYEQYF
>TRBD1|TRBJ2-7|TRBV27|once
TGTGCCAGCAGTTCTCTCCAGGGGGCCCCCTACTCCTACGAGCAGTACTTC
CASSSLQGAPYSYEQYF
>.|TRBJ2-7|TRBV29-1|.
TGCAGCGTTGATTCGGGGGGCCGTTCAGAGCAGTACTTC
CSVDSGGRSEQYF
>.|TRBJ2-3|TRBV4-1|.
TGCGCCAGCAGCCCGTTACCACTAGCAGGAGCGGGTGATACGCAGTATTTT
CASSPLPLAGAGDTQYF
>TRBD1|TRBJ2-5|TRBV11-3|.
TGTGCCAGCAGCTTTGGGGGACAGCAAGAGACCCAGTACTTC
CASSFGGQQETQYF
>.|TRBJ1-3|TRBV5-4|.
TGTGCCAGCAGCGCGCCTGGAAACACCATATATTTT
CASSAPGNTIYF
>TRBD1|TRBJ1-2|TRBV10-1|.
TGCGCCAGCAGTCCCCAGACAGGGGTGTCTGGCTACACCTTC
CASSPQTGVSGYTF
>.|TRBJ1-1|TRBV29-1|.
TGCAGCGTTGAAGAGACAGGGAACACTGAAGCTTTCTTT
CSVEETGNTEAFF
>TRBD2|TRBJ2-7|TRBV5-6|.
TGTGCCAGCAGCTTGGAGGCTAGCGGGATCTACGAGCAGTACTTC
CASSLEASGIYEQYF
>.|TRBJ1-3|TRBV19|many
TGTGCCAGTAGTTCGAGGGCCTCCGAGACCATATATTTT
CASSSRASETIYF
>.|TRBJ1-1|TRBV9|.
TGTGCCAGCAGCGTAGCGCTAAACACTGAAGCTTTCTTT
CASSVALNTEAFF
>.|TRBJ2-7|TRBV5-1|few
TGCGCCAGCAGCTTGACAGGGATTTCCTACGAGCAGTACTTC
CASSLTGISYEQYF
>.|TRBJ2-5|TRBV18|.
TGTGCCAGCTCACCACCGGTCCTGACGGGCCAGTACTTC
CASSPPVLTGQYF
>.|TRBJ2-1|TRBV5-1|few
TGCGCCAGCAGCTTTGGGCAGTCCTACAATGAGCAGTTCTTC
CASSFGQSYNEQFF
>.|TRBJ1-1|TRBV2|.
TGTGCCAGCAGGCTGCCCCAGGAAAACACTGAAGCTTTCTTT
CASRLPQENTEAFF
>TRBD1|TRBJ2-1|TRBV19|.
TGTGCCAGTACCTCAAGGCCGACAGGGCACAATGAGCAGTTCTTC
CASTSRPTGHNEQFF
>.|TRBJ1-5|TRBV5-1|few
TGCGCCAGCAGCTTCGGGGGGTTGGGTCAGCCCCAGCATTTT
CASSFGGLGQPQHF